These 9 T cell receptor beta chains came from one sample sequenced in a study of CD39 and CD103 CD8 tumor-infiltrating T cells. Here immunoSEQ multiplex PCR was the method, and the copy in TCRdb shows in-frame clones only, minus some. Altogether roughly 270 clones are present, approximately 49% being singletons, with the ten largest covering 35% to 50%. Sequencing was done on a sample of CD39- CD103+ CD8+ T cells sorted from the tumor. Sample subset: CD103+CD39- single-positive CD45RA- CD8 T cells. The receptors here all came from a human donor with melanoma.

By proportion, this clone is medium-sized. The chain recombines TRBV7-3 with TRBJ2-1; D not certain. This CDR3 is built from 15 residues. Trimming pared 2 bases from V and 3 bases from J, leaving 11 bases between. Germline CDR1 and CDR2: SGHTA and FQGTGA. CDR3 sequence: CASSLEWAVYNEQFF. DNA for the CDR3: TGTGCCAGCAGCTTAGAGTGGGCCGTCTACAATGAGCAGTTCTTC. Combining the CDR3 with reference TRBV7-3 and TRBJ2-1 gives the whole variable domain GAGVSQTPSNKVTEKGKYVELRCDPISGHTALYWYRQSLGQGPEFLIYFQGTGAADDSGLPNDRFFAVRPEGSVSTLKIQRTERGDSAVYLCASSLEWAVYNEQFFGPGTRLTVL.

The chain is built from TRBV10-3 and TRBJ2-2; D perhaps matches TRBD1 (6 bases). Germline values: CDR1 ENHRY, CDR2 SYGVKD. The CDR3 has 13 amino acids. Trimming cost V 10 bases and J 7 bases, with 16 bases left between them. The chain's CDR3 is CASTPRGGGELFF. The CDR3 region has the DNA TGTGCCAGCACTCCCCGAGGGGGCGGGGAGCTGTTTTTT.

Comment on this clone: Only one base separates this from a far larger clonotype, so it likely reflects a read error. Other DNA sequences in this specimen translate into the identical CDR3. The chain uses TRBV7-3 and TRBJ1-5; possibly TRBD1 for D (5 bases). The ends were cut back, 5 bases at V and 5 bases at J, with 13 bases in the middle. Germline V gene data show CDR1 as SGHTA and CDR2 as FQGTGA. This CDR3 has 14 residues. CDR3 region: CASSQPDTDQPQHF. CDR3 in DNA: TGTGCCAGCAGCCAGCCGGACACCGATCAGCCCCAGCATTTT.

The rearrangement links TRBV7-9 to TRBJ1-1; tentatively, D is TRBD1 (5 bases). Germline CDR1 and CDR2: SEHNR and FQNEAQ (reference sequence). V was clipped by 5 bases and J by 2 bases, with 9 bases between them. The CDR3 spans 13 residues. This chain's CDR3 is CASSQGENTEAFF. The CDR3, as DNA: TGTGCCAGCAGCCAGGGAGAAAACACTGAAGCTTTCTTT.

By sample share, this clone is medium-sized. The chain combines TRBV30 with TRBJ2-7; a weak D match, TRBD1 (5 bases). The CDR3 consists of 13 residues. Trimming cost V 2 bases and J 2 bases, with 10 bases left between them. From germline, CDR1 is GTSNPN and CDR2 SVGIG (reference sequence). The CDR3 loop reads CAWSTTGPYEQYF. CDR3 coding DNA: TGTGCCTGGAGTACTACAGGACCCTACGAGCAGTACTTC. Full variable domain (outside the CDR3, taken from reference TRBV30 and TRBJ2-7): SQTIHQWPATLVQPVGSPLSLECTVEGTSNPNLYWYRQAAGRGLQLLFYSVGIGQISSEVPQNLSASRPQDRQFILSSKKLLLSDSGFYLCAWSTTGPYEQYFGPGTRLTVT.

As concerns this clone: One end of the junction fails to match germline, which may point to a read error. The chain carries TRBV5-3 and TRBJ2-7; either TRBD1 or TRBD2 may fit D (5 bases each). TRBV5-3 counts as an open reading frame of uncertain function. This CDR3 region has 13 residues. Here the CDR3 reads CASSQGEAYEQYF. CDR3 nucleotides: TGCGCCAGCAGCCAGGGAGAAGCCTACGAGCAGTACTTC.

V gene TRBV5-6 combines with J gene TRBJ2-1; D might be TRBD1 (6 bases). This CDR3 has 15 residues. The V end was cut by 5 bases, the J end by 4 bases, with 16 bases between. CDR1 and CDR2 (germline): SGHDT, YYEEEE. The CDR3 sequence is CASSLPWTAYNEQFF. The CDR3 DNA is TGTGCCAGCAGTTTACCCTGGACAGCATACAATGAGCAGTTCTTC.

This clone qualifies as medium-sized. J is TRBJ2-1 and V is TRBV7-3, with 11 bases matching TRBD1. V lost 4 bases and J lost 9; bases outside the gene matches: 5. The germline CDR1 and CDR2 sequences are SGHTA and FQGTGA. The CDR3 is made up of 14 amino acids. DNA for the CDR3: TGTGCCAGCAGCTACGGACAGGGGGCGTTTGAGCAGTTCTTC. As protein: CASSYGQGAFEQFF.

Within the sample, this clone is hyperexpanded. Relative to the germline gene, one junction end is altered; a read error may explain this. The rearrangement links TRBV7-3 to TRBJ2-3; D might be TRBD1 (6 bases). This CDR3 region has 14 residues. Germline CDR1 reads SGHTA; CDR2 reads FQGTGA. CDR3 in amino acids: CASSLTGSADTQYF. The CDR3 nucleotides read TGTGCCAGCAGCCTAACAGGGAGCGCAGATACGCAGTATTTT.